This T cell receptor (beta chain) was found in a study of cytomegalovirus exposure and HLA in healthy donors. The CDR3 consists of 14 residues. Germline V gives CDR1 SGDLS, CDR2 YYNGEE. V lost 0 bases, J lost 8 bases, and 5 bases stayed unmatched. As regards this clone: Its matching antigen is unknown.

Broader study findings: It was taken for granted in presence/absence analyses that sequencing depth across donors was roughly uniform. Rare TCR sequences dominated, though some public TCRs recurred in many donors. Relative to the approximately 660-donor mean, N-insertions were reportedly fewer in an Asian-associated ancestry cluster in a later analysis.

The PCR was carried out with 60 Vbeta primers and 13 Jbeta primers. The protocol was immunoSEQ multiplex PCR, while the TCRdb copy is restricted to in-frame clones and leaves out a portion. The sample lists about 200,000 clones, 86% occurring once. This receptor was identified in a woman aged 25 to 39 in good health and CMV-seronegative. Sequenced: PBMCs. The J gene is TRBJ2-1, the V gene TRBV9; 7 bases are shared with TRBD2. Here the CDR3 DNA reads TGTGCCAGCAGCGTAGTGGGGACTAACGATGAGCAGTTCTTC. Residues: CASSVVGTNDEQFF. Filled out from reference TRBV9 and TRBJ2-1, the complete variable domain reads DSGVTQTPKHLITATGQRVTLRCSPRSGDLSVYWYQQSLDQGLQFLIQYYNGEERAKGNILERFSAQQFPDLHSELNLSSLELGDSALYFCASSVVGTNDEQFFGPGTRLTVL.